Listed here are 2 T cell receptor beta chains from one sample, sequenced in a study of spatial heterogeneity in lung cancer. These receptors lack a known antigen. Time point noted: sample taken at primary tumor resection. Notes on the study in general: Mutation tallies in tumors tracked expanded intratumoral alpha and beta TCR counts.

TCRdb reanalysed the 5' RACE reads using MiXCR and keeps one entry per CDR3 protein. The table has about 4,500 distinct CDR3 sequences, around 7% seen once; the top ten hold 24%. Sequencing used lung tumor tissue, obtained at surgery. The receptors were sampled from a male donor with early-stage non-small cell lung cancer.

This clonotype was picked up many times. The chain is built from TRBV28 and TRBJ2-7; D might be TRBD1 (6 bases). Per the germline V gene, CDR1 is MDHEN and CDR2 is SYDVKM. V lost 2 bases and J lost 4, with 9 bases in between. The CDR3 is 13 residues long. CDR3 region: CASSLRTVYEQYF. The CDR3 nucleotides are TGTGCCAGCAGTTTACGGACAGTATACGAGCAGTACTTC.

This clonotype is medium-sized within its sample. The chain has TRBV11-1 and TRBJ2-7, with 7 bases fitting TRBD1. V was clipped by 2 bases and J by 3 bases; unmatched bases: 1. The CDR3 consists of 13 residues. In germline, CDR1 is SGHAT, CDR2 FQDESV (reference sequence). The CDR3 sequence: CASSLRQGYEQYF. The CDR3 DNA reads TGTGCCAGCAGCTTAAGACAGGGCTACGAGCAGTACTTC.